The present T cell receptor (beta chain) was sequenced within a study of shared clonotypes between healthy human individuals. Trimming removed 7 bases from V and 6 bases from J; junction bases left unmatched: 6. Germline V gene lookup returns CDR1 SQVTM and CDR2 ANQGSEA. The CDR3 has 12 residues. Measured with immunoSEQ multiplex PCR; TCRdb has only the in-frame clones, and not every one. The repertoire includes roughly 640,000 clones, around two thirds of them detected once, and 1.5% to 2% sits in the top ten. The receptor was isolated from a woman in her 30s in good health. The rearrangement joins TRBV29-1 to TRBJ2-3, with 8 nucleotides matching TRBD2. Source material: memory CD4+ T cells sorted from blood. Subset in this sample: CD45RA-negative fraction. The CDR3 bases are TGCAGCGGTGGCGGGAGGTATGATACGCAGTATTTT. Translation gives CSGGGRYDTQYF.